The 23 T cell receptor beta chains reported below all come from one sample, sequenced in a study of control samples from healthy donors and cancer patients. Measured with immunoSEQ multiplex PCR; TCRdb has only the in-frame clones, and not every one. The sample consists of 130,000 or so clones, around nine tenths of them appearing once. The sequenced sample was blood. Receptor source: a man in his thirties or forties in good health.

This chain uses TRBV7-9 with TRBJ2-7; D gene uncertain. V was cut by 1 base and J by 5 bases, with 9 bases left in between. This CDR3 spans 13 amino acids. The germline V gene has CDR1 SEHNR and CDR2 FQNEAQ (reference sequence). The CDR3: CASSLDKWNEQYF. DNA of the CDR3: TGTGCCAGCAGCTTAGACAAGTGGAACGAGCAGTACTTC.

V gene TRBV5-1 combines with J gene TRBJ2-3, with 12 bases matching TRBD2. V trimming: 0 bases; J trimming: 6 bases; junction bases outside the gene matches: 5. The CDR3 is 16 amino acids. Germline values: CDR1 SGHRS, CDR2 YFSETQ. DNA for the CDR3: TGCGCCAGCAGCTTGGCCTCTAGCGGGGGGGCGGATACGCAGTATTTT. Protein: CASSLASSGGADTQYF. Full variable domain (missing parts from reference TRBV5-1 and TRBJ2-3): KAGVTQTPRYLIKTRGQQVTLSCSPISGHRSVSWYQQTPGQGLQFLFEYFSETQRNKGNFPGRFSGRQFSNSRSEMNVSTLELGDSALYLCASSLASSGGADTQYFGPGTRLTVL.

This clone was observed once. This chain uses TRBV3-1 (or the pseudogene TRBV3-2) with TRBJ1-1; D is ambiguous. In germline, CDR1 is LGHDT, CDR2 YNNKEL (reference sequence). V was trimmed by 2 bases and J by 6 bases, leaving 10 bases between them. The CDR3 loop spans 13 amino acids. CDR3 bases: TGTGCCAGCAGCCAAACCAGTCGCTCTGAAGCTTTCTTT. Protein sequence: CASSQTSRSEAFF.

This sequence joins TRBV7-3 and TRBJ2-1, with 9 nucleotides matching TRBD1. Germline V CDR1 and CDR2: SGHTA, FQGTGA. J was trimmed by 4 bases and V by 5 bases; bases with no gene match: 3. The CDR3 contains 14 residues. The CDR3, as DNA: TGTGCCAGCAGCCCAGGACAGGGGTACAATGAGCAGTTCTTC. Translated, it gives CASSPGQGYNEQFF.

The chain couples TRBV12-3 or TRBV12-4 to TRBJ1-5; D gene ambiguous. Trimming took 2 bases from V and 3 from J, leaving 5 bases between them. This CDR3 has 13 residues. The CDR3 coding sequence is TGTGCCAGCAGTTTATCGAACAATCAGCCCCAGCATTTT. Encoded protein: CASSLSNNQPQHF.

The rearrangement joins TRBV14 to TRBJ1-2; TRBD1 is a possible D gene (6 bases). The CDR3 consists of 13 residues. Trimming took 3 bases from V and 8 from J, leaving 13 bases between them. CDR1 is SGHDN and CDR2 is FVKESK in the germline V gene. CDR3 nucleotide sequence: TGTGCCAGCAGCCAGCACAGGGACGGCGGCTACACCTTC. This codes for CASSQHRDGGYTF. The entire variable domain, with the rest obtained from reference TRBV14 and TRBJ1-2, is as follows: EAGVTQFPSHSVIEKGQTVTLRCDPISGHDNLYWYRRVMGKEIKFLLHFVKESKQDESGMPNNRFLAERTGGTYSTLKVQPAELEDSGVYFCASSQHRDGGYTFGSGTRLTVV.

The chain carries TRBV11-2 and TRBJ1-2; TRBD1 matches at 7 bases. The V gene's germline CDR1 is SGHAT and CDR2 FQNNGV. V was clipped by 3 bases and J by 0 bases; unmatched bases: 10. The CDR3 covers 17 residues. CDR3 amino acids: CASSFRTGSLSNYGYTF. In nucleotides, the CDR3 is TGTGCCAGCAGCTTTAGGACAGGCTCCCTGTCTAACTATGGCTACACCTTC.

This chain links TRBV20-1 with TRBJ2-1; D gene uncertain. There are 11 residues in the CDR3. Looked up from germline, CDR1 is DFQATT and CDR2 is SNEGSKA (reference sequence). V dropped 5 bases and J dropped 2 bases, with 4 bases sitting between them. CDR3 in DNA: TGCAGTGCTCGAGCCTACAATGAGCAGTTCTTC. Translation gives CSARAYNEQFF.

The J gene is TRBJ2-3, the V gene TRBV4-1, with D unclear. This CDR3 region has 14 residues. Germline V CDR1 and CDR2: MGHRA, YSYEKL. V was trimmed by 3 bases and J by 3 bases, leaving 10 bases between them. CDR3 amino acids: CASSHRERTDTQYF. The DNA of the CDR3 is TGCGCCAGCAGCCACAGAGAACGGACAGATACGCAGTATTTT.

The chain is built from TRBV7-2 and TRBJ1-5; D is unresolved. V dropped 5 bases and J dropped 9 bases, with 14 bases sitting between them. The V gene's germline CDR1 is SGHTA and CDR2 FQGNSA. The CDR3 spans 13 residues. Written as DNA, the CDR3 is TGTGCCAGCAGCGAAGCGGTGGGCCGGCCCCAGCATTTT. The encoded protein is CASSEAVGRPQHF.

This clone was counted a single time. The rearrangement uses TRBV2 and TRBJ1-4, with 7 bases fitting TRBD1. From germline, CDR1 is SNHLY and CDR2 FYNNEI. The CDR3 is 14 amino acids. The V and J ends lost 4 bases and 5 bases, in that order; junction bases with no gene match: 4. CDR3 bases: TGTGCCAGCAGTGCGCGACAGGGAAATGAAAAACTGTTTTTT. As protein: CASSARQGNEKLFF.

This chain links TRBV6-6 with TRBJ1-3, with unresolved D. The CDR3 runs 12 residues. V was cut by 5 bases and J by 4 bases, with 6 bases left in between. Germline CDR1 and CDR2: MNHNY and SVGAGI (reference sequence). CDR3: CASSPSGNTIYF. CDR3 sequence (DNA): TGTGCCAGCAGTCCCTCGGGAAACACCATATATTTT.

This clone was seen once. The chain employs TRBV19 and TRBJ1-1; D remains ambiguous. V lost 0 bases and J 1 base, leaving 9 bases between the germline ends. The CDR3 is 15 amino acids. Germline V gives CDR1 LNHDA, CDR2 SQIVND (reference sequence). The CDR3, as DNA: TGTGCCAGTAGTATAGAAGGGAATGCGAACACTGAAGCTTTCTTT. It codes for CASSIEGNANTEAFF.

This clone was recorded once. The J gene is TRBJ2-5, the V gene TRBV5-6, with a possible D match to TRBD1 (6 bases). The CDR3 is 14 amino acids. With 1 base removed from V and 5 bases from J, the gap between germline ends came to 12 bases. Per germline, CDR1 SGHDT and CDR2 YYEEEE. The CDR3 protein is CASSLNRVYETQYF. The CDR3 DNA reads TGTGCCAGCAGCTTGAACAGGGTATATGAGACCCAGTACTTC.

The chain is built from TRBV18 and TRBJ2-5, with 7 positions matching TRBD1. Germline V CDR1 and CDR2: KGHSH, LQKENI. V lost 0 bases, J lost 5 bases, and 21 bases stayed unmatched. The CDR3 spans 20 residues. CDR3 sequence reads: CASSPPLGGMEQGRIETQYF. In DNA form, the CDR3 reads TGTGCCAGCTCACCACCGCTAGGTGGCATGGAACAGGGGAGAATTGAGACCCAGTACTTC.

The genes are TRBV5-4 and TRBJ1-4; D gene ambiguous. The CDR3 runs to 15 residues. The germline CDR1 and CDR2 sequences are SGHNT and YYREEE (reference sequence). V was shortened by 5 bases and J by 0 bases, with 11 bases between the two germline ends. The CDR3 nucleotides are TGTGCCAGCAGTTTTCAGTCGTCAACTAATGAAAAACTGTTTTTT. The encoded protein is CASSFQSSTNEKLFF.

The chain links TRBV4-2 to TRBJ2-3; tentative D call: TRBD2 (5 bases). The CDR3 is 13 residues long. Trimming left V 1 base short and J 4 bases short, with 6 bases between. Germline assignment: CDR1 LGHNA and CDR2 YNFKEQ. The CDR3, as DNA: TGTGCCAGCAGCCAAGTCGGGGCAGATACGCAGTATTTT. It specifies CASSQVGADTQYF.

The chain is built from TRBV7-8 and TRBJ1-3, with D unclear. Germline-derived CDR1 and CDR2 are SGHVS and FQNEAQ. V was trimmed by 7 bases and J by 4 bases, leaving 20 bases between them. The length of the CDR3 is 16 residues. CDR3 loop: CASTLGRGLSGNTIYF. Here the CDR3 DNA reads TGTGCCAGCACCCTCGGGAGAGGGCTTTCCGGAAACACCATATATTTT.

This sequence joins TRBV7-3 and TRBJ1-1; 10 nucleotides line up with TRBD1. The junction had 2 bases not matched to a gene; V was cut back by 4 bases and J by 6 bases. The CDR3 is made up of 13 amino acids. CDR1 is SGHTA, CDR2 FQGTGA, per germline. The CDR3 region is CASSYGQGAEAFF. The CDR3 coding sequence is TGTGCCAGCAGCTACGGACAGGGGGCTGAAGCTTTCTTT. The entire variable domain, with the rest obtained from reference TRBV7-3 and TRBJ1-1, is as follows: GAGVSQTPSNKVTEKGKYVELRCDPISGHTALYWYRQSLGQGPEFLIYFQGTGAADDSGLPNDRFFAVRPEGSVSTLKIQRTERGDSAVYLCASSYGQGAEAFFGQGTRLTVV.

J is TRBJ2-5 and V is TRBV6-5, with D perhaps TRBD1 (6 bases). This CDR3 has 15 amino acids. Germline values: CDR1 MNHEY, CDR2 SVGAGI. The V end lost 7 bases, the J end lost 5 bases, and 20 bases lay between the germline ends. The CDR3 nucleotides read TGTGCCAGCACCCTGGACAGAGTGTGGAGGGAGACCCAGTACTTC. Its translation is CASTLDRVWRETQYF.

The chain combines TRBV7-9 with TRBJ2-2; D uncertain. V lost 5 bases and J 3 bases, leaving 4 bases between the germline ends. The CDR3 has 12 residues. Germline lookup yields CDR1 SEHNR and CDR2 FQNEAQ (reference sequence). The DNA for the CDR3 is TGTGCCAGCAGCAGGGACACCGGGGAGCTGTTTTTT. Its translation is CASSRDTGELFF. The entire variable domain, with the rest obtained from reference TRBV7-9 and TRBJ2-2, is as follows: DTGVSQNPRHKITKRGQNVTFRCDPISEHNRLYWYRQTLGQGPEFLTYFQNEAQLEKSRLLSDRFSAERPKGSFSTLEIQRTEQGDSAMYLCASSRDTGELFFGEGSRLTVL.

The chain uses TRBV6-1 and TRBJ1-5, with TRBD1 matching 8 bases. V lost 3 bases to trimming and J lost 3 bases; unmatched junction nucleotides: 10. The CDR3 covers 17 residues. Germline-derived CDR1 and CDR2 are MNHNS and SASEGT. The CDR3 protein is CASSESQTGAYNQPQHF. As DNA, the CDR3 is TGTGCCAGCAGTGAGAGCCAGACAGGGGCCTACAATCAGCCCCAGCATTTT.

This chain connects TRBV7-2 to TRBJ1-1; the match to TRBD1 covers 8 bases. V was pared by 5 bases and J by 4 bases, with 3 bases of the junction left unmatched. The germline gives CDR1 SGHTA, CDR2 FQGNSA. The CDR3 covers 13 residues. This CDR3 reads CASSPTGGTEAFF. Written as DNA, the CDR3 is TGTGCCAGCAGCCCCACAGGGGGCACTGAAGCTTTCTTT.